One sample yielded the 25 T cell receptor beta chains listed below, sequenced in a study of CXCR3-negative and CXCR3-positive naive CD8 T cells. Study-wide points: TRB CDR3s of CXCR3-positive naive cells were more hydrophobic than those of CXCR3-negative naive cells.

The TRB cDNA libraries were prepared by 5' RACE with UMI labels. TCRdb reprocessed the 5' RACE reads and reports one entry per CDR3 protein, with no DNA. The sample has around 88,000 distinct CDR3 sequences. Their cognate antigens are unknown. Sample: naive CXCR3+ CD8+ T cells from blood. Subset meaning: CD45RO-CCR7+CD27+CD95- naive CD8+ T cells expressing CXCR3 (TNR3+). The receptors were sampled from a human donor in good health. Some clones in this sample may be carry-over from other donors' samples.

The V and J genes are TRBV28 and TRBJ2-1; the D gene TCRdb calls, TRBD2, cannot be checked with no DNA. The CDR3 consists of 15 residues. The germline CDR1 and CDR2 sequences are MDHEN and SYDVKM. CDR3 loop: CASSLSAGGYNEQFF.

The chain recombines TRBV19 with TRBJ2-7; TCRdb reports TRBD1, a call that lacks DNA to check it against. The CDR3 runs to 16 residues. CDR1 is LNHDA and CDR2 is SQIVND in the germline V gene (reference sequence). This chain's CDR3 is CASSSTQIWGSYEQYF.

This sequence joins TRBV7-6 and TRBJ2-1; lacking DNA, the TRBD1 call made by TCRdb goes unchecked. The CDR3 runs 14 residues. Germline V CDR1 and CDR2: SGHVS, FNYEAQ. The CDR3 loop is CGSSLVGTHNEQFF.

The V and J genes are TRBV3-1 and TRBJ2-7; TCRdb selects TRBD2, and the lack of DNA leaves this call unchecked. Germline CDR1 and CDR2: LGHDT and YNNKEL (reference sequence). There are 15 residues in the CDR3. The CDR3 sequence: CASSPGLYSSYEQYF.

This sequence joins TRBV12-3 or TRBV12-4 and TRBJ1-2; TCRdb indicates TRBD1, and absent DNA this call remains unverified. The CDR3 covers 13 residues. The CDR3 reads CASRHRAGDGYTF.

This chain uses TRBV29-1 with TRBJ2-4. The CDR3 has 15 amino acids. Germline V CDR1 and CDR2: SQVTM, ANQGSEA. CDR3: CSVEDGLVAKNIQYF.

V is TRBV2 and J is TRBJ2-3; the D gene TCRdb calls, TRBD2, cannot be checked with no DNA. Germline-derived CDR1 and CDR2 are SNHLY and FYNNEI. The length of the CDR3 is 14 residues. This CDR3 reads CASPLAGSTDTQYF.

V is TRBV14 and J is TRBJ2-7; with no DNA, the TCRdb D assignment of TRBD2 cannot be verified. CDR3 length: 15 residues. Germline CDR1 is SGHDN and CDR2 is FVKESK. Here the CDR3 reads CASSHRLAGDYEQYF.

The chain employs TRBV4-2 and TRBJ2-3; TCRdb designates TRBD2, a call that cannot be tested without DNA. CDR1 and CDR2 from the germline V gene are LGHNA and YNFKEQ. This CDR3 spans 18 amino acids. CDR3 amino acids: CASSQESLAGGRTDTQYF.

V is TRBV3-1 and J is TRBJ2-3; without DNA, the TCRdb call of TRBD2 cannot be checked. Germline loops: CDR1 LGHDT, CDR2 YNNKEL (reference sequence). This CDR3 region has 17 residues. The CDR3 protein is CASSPPSLAGVADTQYF.

This chain uses TRBV7-9 with TRBJ1-1. In germline, CDR1 is SEHNR, CDR2 FQNEAQ (reference sequence). The CDR3 contains 12 residues. CDR3 sequence reads: CASSRVVTEAFF.

The V gene is TRBV5-6, the J gene TRBJ2-7; TCRdb proposes TRBD1, but this gene call is untestable without DNA. The CDR3 is 14 amino acids. The germline V gene has CDR1 SGHDT and CDR2 YYEEEE. CDR3 protein: CASSIRVPSYEQYF.

The CDR3 spells CASSDHTGGDEQFF. The chain couples TRBV7-8 to TRBJ2-1; TCRdb's D gene call, TRBD1, goes unchecked for lack of DNA. The germline gives CDR1 SGHVS, CDR2 FQNEAQ. The CDR3 is made up of 14 amino acids.

The rearrangement uses TRBV20-1 and TRBJ2-1; the D call from TCRdb, TRBD1, cannot be confirmed without DNA. This CDR3 is built from 14 residues. Looked up from germline, CDR1 is DFQATT and CDR2 is SNEGSKA (reference sequence). The chain's CDR3 is CSAKGQWGQLEQFF.

The J gene is TRBJ1-1, the V gene TRBV4-3; TCRdb picks TRBD1, but there is no DNA to check that call. CDR3 size: 20 residues. Germline CDR1 is LGHNA and CDR2 is YSLEER. The CDR3 loop reads CASSQDRVGTGGSVSTEAFF.

The genes are TRBV12-3 or TRBV12-4 and TRBJ2-1; TCRdb proposes TRBD2, but this gene call is untestable without DNA. CDR3 length: 14 amino acids. This chain's CDR3 is CASLASFRVDEQFF.

The chain is built from TRBV6-5 and TRBJ2-7; TCRdb's D call of TRBD2 is untestable without DNA. Looked up from germline, CDR1 is MNHEY and CDR2 is SVGAGI. The CDR3 is 14 amino acids. CDR3: CASSSQATTWEQYF.

The chain has TRBV7-9 and TRBJ2-7. CDR3 length equals 13 residues. Germline CDR1 is SEHNR and CDR2 is FQNEAQ (reference sequence). CDR3 residues: CASSLDRKYEQYF.

This rearrangement joins TRBV28 to TRBJ2-2; TCRdb designates TRBD1, a call that cannot be tested without DNA. The germline V gene has CDR1 MDHEN and CDR2 SYDVKM. The CDR3 consists of 14 residues. The CDR3 loop reads CAGAGQGFTGELFF.

This sequence joins TRBV29-1 and TRBJ2-1. The CDR3 sequence is 14 residues long. CDR1 SQVTM and CDR2 ANQGSEA come from the germline V gene. CDR3 amino acids: CSVEDLAADNEQFF.

The rearrangement joins TRBV5-1 to TRBJ2-7. The CDR3 runs to 14 residues. Looked up from germline, CDR1 is SGHRS and CDR2 is YFSETQ. The CDR3 loop reads CASSSGLGKDEQYF.

The rearrangement uses TRBV27 and TRBJ1-5. CDR1 and CDR2 (germline): MNHEY, SMNVEV (reference sequence). This CDR3 has 15 residues. The CDR3: CASSLHLYSNQPQHF.

The V call is TRBV6-5, the J call TRBJ1-4; TCRdb designates TRBD1, a call that cannot be tested without DNA. This CDR3 comprises 18 residues. Germline CDR1 reads MNHEY; CDR2 reads SVGAGI. The chain's CDR3 is CASSSLGAETATNEKLFF.

V is TRBV11-2 and J is TRBJ2-1; as DNA is missing, the TRBD2 call by TCRdb cannot be tested. In germline, CDR1 is SGHAT, CDR2 FQNNGV. The CDR3 totals 15 residues. CDR3 protein: CASSLPSGPGNEQFF.

The chain carries TRBV4-2 and TRBJ2-1; TCRdb lists TRBD2, though no DNA is available to test this call. Germline V gene lookup returns CDR1 LGHNA and CDR2 YNFKEQ. This CDR3 comprises 18 residues. This chain's CDR3 is CASSQDPGLAGGYNEQFF.